The subject of this entry is one T cell receptor (beta chain). This entry belongs to a study of blood T cell repertoires in COVID-19. Across the study: Sources were T cells, B-cell-depleted T cells, or PBMCs; the material itself was cDNA or gDNA.

In the original workflow: Using reference gene primer amplification, nucleated cell counts were estimated. Profiled with immunoSEQ multiplex PCR; TCRdb holds only in-frame clones, not every one. V, J and clone size are those of that table, while D and trimming were read from the DNA. Among roughly 150,000 clones listed, roughly 80% were seen once. Seattle cases were enrolled at active infection and followed longitudinally. With 6 bases removed from V and 5 bases from J, the gap between germline ends came to 22 bases. The CDR3 covers 17 residues. Germline-derived CDR1 and CDR2 are MGHRA and YSYEKL. Material: peripheral blood. V and J are TRBV4-1 and TRBJ2-2, with D uncertain. The sequence came from an elderly woman with COVID-19, enrolled during active disease. This CDR3 is CASRRTELELRTGELFF. The CDR3, as DNA: TGCGCCAGCAGACGCACGGAGCTAGAACTGAGGACCGGGGAGCTGTTTTTT.